The clone carrying this T cell receptor (beta chain) came up once. Germline assignment: CDR1 SGDLS and CDR2 YYNGEE. V shed 2 bases, J shed 9 bases, and the junction held 10 bases outside the gene matches. The CDR3 extends over 15 amino acids. This entry belongs to a study of technical replicates of blood from four donors. The protocol was immunoSEQ multiplex PCR, while the TCRdb copy is restricted to in-frame clones and leaves out a portion. Here the sample spans 55,000 to 60,000 clones, 85% to 95% being singletons. The sequence came from a human donor in good health. Some clones in this sample may be carry-over from other donors' samples. Sequencing was carried out using PBMCs. This rearrangement joins TRBV9 to TRBJ2-3, with 9 bases fitting TRBD2. CDR3 residues: CASSVGLAQGSTQYF. The CDR3 region has the DNA TGTGCCAGCAGCGTGGGACTAGCTCAGGGTTCGACGCAGTATTTT.